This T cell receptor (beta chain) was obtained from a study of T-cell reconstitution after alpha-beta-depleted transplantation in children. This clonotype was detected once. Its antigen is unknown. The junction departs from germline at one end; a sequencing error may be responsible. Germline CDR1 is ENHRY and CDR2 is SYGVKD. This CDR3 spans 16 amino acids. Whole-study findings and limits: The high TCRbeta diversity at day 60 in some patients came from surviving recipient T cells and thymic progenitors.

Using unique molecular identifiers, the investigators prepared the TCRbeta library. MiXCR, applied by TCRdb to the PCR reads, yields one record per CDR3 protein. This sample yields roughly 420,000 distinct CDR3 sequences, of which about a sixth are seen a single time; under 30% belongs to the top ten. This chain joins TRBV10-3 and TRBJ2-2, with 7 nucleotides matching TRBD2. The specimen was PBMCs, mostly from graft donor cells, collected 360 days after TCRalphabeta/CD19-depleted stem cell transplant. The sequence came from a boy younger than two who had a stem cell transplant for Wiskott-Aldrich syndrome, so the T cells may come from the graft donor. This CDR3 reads CAISESGRGNTGELVF. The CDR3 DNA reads TGTGCCATCAGTGAGTCCGGGCGGGGGAACACCGGGGAGCTGGTTTTT.